Presented here are 30 T cell receptor beta chains from one specimen sequenced in a study of blood T cell repertoires in COVID-19. Method: immunoSEQ multiplex PCR; TCRdb's copy keeps in-frame clones and lacks some. Of approximately 68,000 clones listed, 81% are singletons. Sequenced material: peripheral blood. All receptors derive from a human donor in a cohort sampled during active COVID-19.

The J gene is TRBJ2-1, the V gene TRBV4-1; the match to TRBD2 covers 15 bases. V gave up 1 base and J gave up 7 bases; unmatched junction bases: 8. Germline-derived CDR1 and CDR2 are MGHRA and YSYEKL. CDR3 length: 18 amino acids. The CDR3 coding sequence is TGCGCCAGCAGCCAAGCGGTGATGGGACTAGCGGGAGGTAATGAGCAGTTCTTC. As protein: CASSQAVMGLAGGNEQFF.

This sequence joins TRBV5-4 and TRBJ2-7, with 8 bases aligning to TRBD1. Germline trimming cut 6 bases from V and 1 base from J; bases unmatched to any gene: 12. Germline CDR1 and CDR2: SGHNT and YYREEE (reference sequence). The CDR3 runs 16 residues. CDR3 sequence reads: CASNNPEGQGSYEQYF. CDR3 DNA: TGTGCCAGCAACAATCCTGAAGGACAGGGTTCCTACGAGCAGTACTTC.

V usage is TRBV7-4 and J usage is TRBJ1-5, with 8 bases fitting TRBD1. V lost 5 bases to trimming and J lost 4 bases; unmatched junction nucleotides: 16. CDR3 length: 18 residues. Germline-derived CDR1 and CDR2 are SGHVT and SQSDAQ. This chain's CDR3 is CASSTPLTGGEINQPQHF. The CDR3 nucleotides read TGTGCCAGCAGCACCCCTCTAACAGGGGGTGAGATAAATCAGCCCCAGCATTTT.

The V call is TRBV28, the J call TRBJ2-4, with 7 bases matching TRBD1. The CDR3 spans 16 residues. Germline V gene data show CDR1 as MDHEN and CDR2 as SYDVKM. Trimming took 5 bases from V and 1 from J; bases not matched to a gene: 8. The CDR3 DNA is TGTGCCAGCAGTCGGGGACAGCCAGGGGCCAAAAACATTCAGTACTTC. It yields the protein CASSRGQPGAKNIQYF.

The rearrangement uses TRBV28 and TRBJ2-1, with a weak D call TRBD2 (5 bases). The CDR3 contains 16 residues. CDR1 is MDHEN, CDR2 SYDVKM, per germline. Trimming pared 4 bases from V and 5 bases from J, leaving 18 bases between. The CDR3 DNA is TGTGCCAGCAGTTCCACCGGCGGGCCCCTTAACAATGAGCAGTTCTTC. As protein: CASSSTGGPLNNEQFF.

The V gene is TRBV3-1 (or the pseudogene TRBV3-2), the J gene TRBJ2-7, with D perhaps TRBD2 (5 bases). Germline lookup yields CDR1 LGHDT and CDR2 YNNKEL (reference sequence). The CDR3 covers 14 residues. V lost 4 bases, J lost 2 bases, and 12 bases lay in between. The CDR3 protein is CASSLTDGTYEQYF. The CDR3, as DNA: TGTGCCAGCAGCCTTACGGACGGGACCTACGAGCAGTACTTC.

V gene TRBV2 combines with J gene TRBJ2-1; D is undetermined. Germline CDR1 reads SNHLY; CDR2 reads FYNNEI. The V gene lost 1 base and the J gene lost 7 bases, with 11 bases spanning the gap. This CDR3 is built from 14 residues. CDR3 residues: CASSEEVTRNEQFF. The DNA for the CDR3 is TGTGCCAGCAGTGAAGAGGTAACCAGGAATGAGCAGTTCTTC.

The count of this clone is one. This chain links TRBV7-6 with TRBJ2-2, with 14 bases that match TRBD2. After removal of 0 bases from V and 1 base from J, the junction contained 10 bases not matched to a gene. Germline V gene data show CDR1 as SGHVS and CDR2 as FNYEAQ. The CDR3 loop spans 21 amino acids. The CDR3 DNA reads as TGTGCCAGCAGCTTAGCTCCCGGGACTAGCGGGAGTTTACTGAACACCGGGGAGCTGTTTTTT. Translated, it gives CASSLAPGTSGSLLNTGELFF.

This chain joins TRBV30 and TRBJ2-1, with D tentatively TRBD2 (8 bases). V gave up 0 bases and J gave up 10 bases, with 19 bases separating them. Germline V gene lookup returns CDR1 GTSNPN and CDR2 SVGIG (reference sequence). The CDR3 has 15 residues. The CDR3 is CAWSVRSLAGQEQFF. In DNA form, the CDR3 reads TGTGCCTGGAGTGTACGGAGTTTAGCGGGACAGGAGCAGTTCTTC.

The chain is built from TRBV18 and TRBJ2-1; TRBD2 aligns across 7 bases. The CDR3 runs 16 residues. The V gene end was trimmed by 0 bases and the J gene end by 0 bases; junction bases not matched to a gene: 2. Germline V gives CDR1 KGHSH, CDR2 LQKENI. The CDR3 here is CASSPPGGTSYNEQFF. The CDR3 nucleotides read TGTGCCAGCTCACCACCGGGGGGGACCTCCTACAATGAGCAGTTCTTC.

J is TRBJ1-1 and V is TRBV10-3; D unclear. The CDR3 runs 14 residues. Looked up from germline, CDR1 is ENHRY and CDR2 is SYGVKD. Trimming left V 0 bases short and J 4 bases short, with 9 bases between. CDR3 coding DNA: TGTGCCATCAGTGAGTCGATGCGGGGCACTGAAGCTTTCTTT. Its translation is CAISESMRGTEAFF.

The chain links TRBV4-2 to TRBJ2-1; 7 positions match TRBD1. The V and J ends lost 8 bases and 8 bases, in that order; junction bases with no gene match: 12. CDR1 is LGHNA and CDR2 is YNFKEQ in the germline V gene. This CDR3 has 14 residues. CDR3 in amino acids: CASQTGTLEDEQFF. The CDR3 coding sequence is TGTGCCAGCCAGACAGGGACCTTGGAAGATGAGCAGTTCTTC.

The chain combines TRBV7-8 with TRBJ2-7; the match to TRBD2 covers 8 bases. Germline V gives CDR1 SGHVS, CDR2 FQNEAQ. Unmatched junction bases numbered 17, after V lost 5 bases and J lost 11 bases. The CDR3 length is 15 residues. DNA for the CDR3: TGTGCCAGCAGCCCCCTAGGGGCGGGGGGCAGGCGGAAGTACTTC. It specifies CASSPLGAGGRRKYF.

CDR3 amino acids: CASSPLDREHEQFF. The CDR3 nucleotides read TGTGCCAGCAGCCCCCTCGACAGGGAACATGAGCAGTTCTTC. The chain recombines TRBV5-6 with TRBJ2-1; 7 nucleotides line up with TRBD1. The CDR3 consists of 14 residues. V shed 4 bases, J shed 8 bases, and the junction held 9 bases outside the gene matches. Germline assignment: CDR1 SGHDT and CDR2 YYEEEE.

This sequence joins TRBV21-1 and TRBJ2-7; TRBD1, the D gene given by the table, was not confirmed from the DNA. TRBV21-1 is a documented pseudogene. This CDR3 is 16 amino acids long. The CDR3 coding sequence is TGTGCCAGCAGCAAACGAGGGACAGGGATAACCTACGAGCAGTACTTC. The encoded protein is CASSKRGTGITYEQYF.

This rearrangement joins TRBV18 to TRBJ2-1, with 8 bases identical to TRBD2. This CDR3 has 14 amino acids. Germline-derived CDR1 and CDR2 are KGHSH and LQKENI. The junction had 1 base not matched to a gene; V was cut back by 0 bases and J by 6 bases. The CDR3 nucleotides are TGTGCCAGCTCACCACCGGCGGGGGGCAATGAGCAGTTCTTC. Protein sequence: CASSPPAGGNEQFF.

The chain couples TRBV20-1 to TRBJ2-5; 9 bases match TRBD1. V was clipped by 3 bases and J by 2 bases; unmatched bases: 1. This CDR3 has 13 amino acids. CDR1 is DFQATT, CDR2 SNEGSKA, per germline (reference sequence). The CDR3 coding sequence is TGCAGTGCTAGTGGACAGGGGCAAGAGACCCAGTACTTC. Translating gives CSASGQGQETQYF.

The chain couples TRBV7-9 to TRBJ2-3; 8 bases agree with TRBD1. With V trimmed by 1 base and J by 3 bases, 3 bases remained unmatched. The germline gives CDR1 SEHNR, CDR2 FQNEAQ (reference sequence). The CDR3 is 15 amino acids. The chain's CDR3 is CASSLVGQGTDTQYF. Written as DNA, the CDR3 is TGTGCCAGCAGCTTAGTCGGACAGGGAACAGATACGCAGTATTTT.

V is TRBV9 and J is TRBJ2-1, with 10 bases matching TRBD2. The germline gives CDR1 SGDLS, CDR2 YYNGEE. The CDR3 covers 18 residues. Trimming at V came to 4 bases and at J to 2 bases, leaving 12 bases not matched to a gene. CDR3: CASSRVGAGGPPYNEQFF. As DNA, the CDR3 is TGTGCCAGCAGCCGCGTGGGAGCGGGAGGGCCCCCCTACAATGAGCAGTTCTTC.

V usage is TRBV19 and J usage is TRBJ1-3; 9 bases align to TRBD1. The germline CDR1 and CDR2 sequences are LNHDA and SQIVND (reference sequence). Trimming removed 10 bases from V and 2 bases from J; junction bases left unmatched: 6. This CDR3 has 14 amino acids. The CDR3 coding sequence is TGTGCCACACAGGGGGCAAGCGCTGGAAACACCATATATTTT. It codes for CATQGASAGNTIYF.

V gene TRBV5-8 combines with J gene TRBJ1-1; the match to TRBD1 covers 8 bases. Germline V gene lookup returns CDR1 SGHTS and CDR2 YDEGEE. V gave up 2 bases and J gave up 3 bases; unmatched junction bases: 3. CDR3 length: 14 amino acids. CDR3 protein: CASSFTGGDTEAFF. The CDR3 nucleotides read TGTGCCAGCAGCTTTACAGGGGGAGACACTGAAGCTTTCTTT.

This clone was seen a few times. The chain has TRBV28 and TRBJ1-1, with D tentatively TRBD1 (6 bases). Trimming shortened V by 2 bases and J by 5 bases, and 9 bases separated the two germline ends. Germline CDR1 reads MDHEN; CDR2 reads SYDVKM. CDR3 length equals 13 residues. The CDR3: CASSLIQGTEAFF. CDR3 nucleotides: TGTGCCAGCAGTTTAATACAGGGAACTGAAGCTTTCTTT.

The gene calls are TRBV9 and TRBJ1-2, with 8 positions matching TRBD1. The CDR3 is 14 amino acids. Germline V gives CDR1 SGDLS, CDR2 YYNGEE. V trimming: 3 bases; J trimming: 7 bases; junction bases outside the gene matches: 8. The CDR3, as DNA: TGTGCCAGCAGCGACGGACAGGGTGTGGGTGGCTACACCTTC. Translation gives CASSDGQGVGGYTF. The whole variable domain, remainder taken from reference TRBV9 and TRBJ1-2, is DSGVTQTPKHLITATGQRVTLRCSPRSGDLSVYWYQQSLDQGLQFLIQYYNGEERAKGNILERFSAQQFPDLHSELNLSSLELGDSALYFCASSDGQGVGGYTFGSGTRLTVV.

The chain uses TRBV7-9 and TRBJ2-7, with 10 bases fitting TRBD1. J was trimmed by 4 bases and V by 6 bases; bases with no gene match: 6. Germline V gives CDR1 SEHNR, CDR2 FQNEAQ (reference sequence). The length of the CDR3 is 14 residues. Here the CDR3 DNA reads TGTGCCAGCAGTATAGGACAGGGGGTTTACGAGCAGTACTTC. Its translation: CASSIGQGVYEQYF. Full variable domain (outside the CDR3, taken from reference TRBV7-9 and TRBJ2-7): DTGVSQNPRHKITKRGQNVTFRCDPISEHNRLYWYRQTLGQGPEFLTYFQNEAQLEKSRLLSDRFSAERPKGSFSTLEIQRTEQGDSAMYLCASSIGQGVYEQYFGPGTRLTVT.

V gene TRBV7-2 combines with J gene TRBJ1-5, with TRBD1 as a possible D gene (6 bases). This CDR3 spans 16 amino acids. The germline gives CDR1 SGHTA, CDR2 FQGNSA. V was pared by 4 bases and J by 0 bases, with 13 bases between. The DNA of the CDR3 is TGTGCCAGCAGCTCCACGGACAGACTTAGCAATCAGCCCCAGCATTTT. Translation gives CASSSTDRLSNQPQHF.

The chain joins TRBV13 to TRBJ2-7, with 13 bases matching TRBD2. The trim removed 6 bases at V and 3 bases at J, leaving 5 bases unmatched. The length of the CDR3 is 15 residues. CDR1 PRHDT and CDR2 FYEKMQ come from the germline V gene (reference sequence). CDR3 sequence: CASSSGLAGVYEQYF. The CDR3 region has the DNA TGTGCCAGCAGTTCAGGACTAGCGGGGGTCTACGAGCAGTACTTC. Full variable domain (remainder filled in from reference TRBV13 and TRBJ2-7): AAGVIQSPRHLIKEKRETATLKCYPIPRHDTVYWYQQGPGQDPQFLISFYEKMQSDKGSIPDRFSAQQFSDYHSELNMSSLELGDSALYFCASSSGLAGVYEQYFGPGTRLTVT.

This clone showed up just a few times. The J gene is TRBJ2-1, the V gene TRBV6-6; the match to TRBD2 covers 9 bases. Germline assignment: CDR1 MNHNY and CDR2 SVGAGI (reference sequence). With V trimmed by 4 bases and J by 8 bases, 12 bases remained unmatched. The CDR3 runs to 16 residues. The CDR3 protein is CASSFPSSGTLDEQFF. DNA for the CDR3: TGTGCCAGCAGTTTTCCCTCTAGCGGGACCCTGGATGAGCAGTTCTTC.

The chain couples TRBV6-2 or TRBV6-3 to TRBJ2-7; D may be TRBD2 (6 bases). The V gene lost 6 bases and the J gene lost 0 bases, with 12 bases spanning the gap. Germline V lookup: CDR1 MNHEY, CDR2 SVGEGT. The CDR3 extends over 14 amino acids. CDR3 nucleotide sequence: TGTGCCAGCAGCGGGCGGGGCAGCTCCTACGAGCAGTACTTC. This translates into CASSGRGSSYEQYF.

J is TRBJ2-3 and V is TRBV7-6; 12 bases are shared with TRBD2. V was clipped by 7 bases and J by 8 bases; unmatched bases: 13. CDR1 SGHVS and CDR2 FNYEAQ come from the germline V gene. This CDR3 comprises 16 residues. The CDR3: CASTPSLAGGQVTQYF. In nucleotides, the CDR3 is TGTGCCAGCACCCCAAGTCTAGCGGGAGGGCAGGTTACGCAGTATTTT.

The genes are TRBV19 and TRBJ2-1, with 13 bases identical to TRBD2. The junction had 6 bases not matched to a gene; V was cut back by 3 bases and J by 4 bases. CDR3 length equals 17 residues. The germline V gene has CDR1 LNHDA and CDR2 SQIVND (reference sequence). The CDR3 region has the DNA TGTGCCAGTAGTATGAGACTAGCGGGAGGTGTGTACAATGAGCAGTTCTTC. As protein: CASSMRLAGGVYNEQFF.